Shown below are 5 T cell receptor beta chains from a single sample sequenced in a study of PD-1 blockade in classical Hodgkin lymphoma. Libraries were prepared by immunoSEQ multiplex PCR; TCRdb keeps only in-frame clonotypes and omits some of them. This table holds approximately 41,000 clones, 60% to 70% found once. Time point reported: cycle 4 day 1 (C4D1), after 6 weeks of nivolumab. Each patient experienced a relapse that followed autologous stem cell transplantation, and brentuximab vedotin exposure varied. The specimen was peripheral blood mononuclear cells (PBMCs), collected before the fourth cycle of nivolumab. Receptor source: a human donor with classical Hodgkin lymphoma.

About this clone: Other DNA sequences in this specimen translate into the identical CDR3. This rearrangement joins TRBV6-5 to TRBJ1-2, with a tentative D call TRBD1 (5 bases). The CDR3 extends over 13 amino acids. CDR1 and CDR2 from the germline V gene are MNHEY and SVGAGI. Trimming removed 6 bases from V and 0 bases from J, with 8 bases in between. CDR3 residues: CASSPGANYGYTF. The CDR3 DNA reads as TGTGCCAGCAGCCCGGGGGCTAACTATGGCTACACCTTC.

This clone is medium-sized. The identical CDR3 is also encoded by other nucleotide sequences in the sample. The genes are TRBV21-1 and TRBJ2-7; whether TRBD2, the table's D call, matches the DNA was not checked. TRBV21-1 is reported as a pseudogene. The CDR3 runs to 14 residues. CDR3 amino acids: CASAGGGRSYEQYF. CDR3 sequence (DNA): TGTGCCAGCGCCGGGGGGGGGCGGTCCTACGAGCAGTACTTC.

This chain joins TRBV6-5 and TRBJ1-3; D may be TRBD1 (5 bases). CDR1 MNHEY and CDR2 SVGAGI come from the germline V gene. The CDR3 loop spans 13 amino acids. Trimming cost V 6 bases and J 4 bases, with 10 bases left between them. The DNA for the CDR3 is TGTGCCAGCAGAGACGGGGCGGGAAACACCATATATTTT. Its protein is CASRDGAGNTIYF.

As regards this clone: One end of the junction fails to match germline, which may point to a read error. This sample includes further DNA sequences coding for the same CDR3. The chain links TRBV28 to TRBJ1-5; a weak D match, TRBD1 (5 bases). This CDR3 is 18 amino acids long. Germline loops: CDR1 MDHEN, CDR2 SYDVKM. CDR3 protein: CASSLRGPSPNSNQPQHF. The CDR3 DNA follows: TGTGCCAGCAGTCTCCGGGGCCCAAGCCCTAATAGCAATCAGCCCCAACATTTT.

This clone was observed a few times. This chain connects TRBV19 to TRBJ2-1; a weak D match, TRBD2 (5 bases). Trimming pared 0 bases from V and 6 bases from J, leaving 9 bases between. The CDR3 covers 14 residues. Germline loops: CDR1 LNHDA, CDR2 SQIVND (reference sequence). The DNA of the CDR3 is TGTGCCAGTAGTATAGAGGCTAGCCCCAATGAGCAGTTCTTC. It specifies CASSIEASPNEQFF.